This paragraph covers one T cell receptor beta chain sequence. CDR3 length: 15 amino acids. The germline CDR1 and CDR2 sequences are MNHEY and SVGEGT. The V end lost 3 bases, the J end lost 1 base, and 10 bases lay between the germline ends. The data were taken from a study of T cell responses to AZD1222 COVID-19 vaccine. The data were produced by immunoSEQ multiplex PCR, yet TCRdb's version contains in-frame clones alone and is incomplete. Of roughly 150,000 clones in the sample, approximately 90% are singletons; the top ten hold about 5.3%. This rearrangement joins TRBV6-2 or TRBV6-3 to TRBJ1-5, with TRBD1 as a possible D gene (5 bases). The sequences come from peripheral blood, collected on day 0 of AZD1222 vaccination. The TCR originated in an adult in good health. Here the CDR3 DNA reads TGTGCCAGCAGTTATGAAGGGGCAAGCAATCAGCCCCAGCATTTT. It is translated as CASSYEGASNQPQHF.